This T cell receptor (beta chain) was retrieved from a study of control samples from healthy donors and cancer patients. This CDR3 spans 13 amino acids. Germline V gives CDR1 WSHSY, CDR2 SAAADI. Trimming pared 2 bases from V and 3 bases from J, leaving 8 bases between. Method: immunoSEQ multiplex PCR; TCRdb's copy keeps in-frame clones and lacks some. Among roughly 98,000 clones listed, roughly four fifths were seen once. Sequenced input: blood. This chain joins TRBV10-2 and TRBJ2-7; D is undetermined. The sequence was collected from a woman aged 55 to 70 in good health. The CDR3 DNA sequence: TGCGCCAGCAGTGAGCGTAGCTTCTACGAGCAGTACTTC. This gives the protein CASSERSFYEQYF.